This TCR beta chain was retrieved from a study of T cells in localized non-small cell lung cancer. Study outcomes and limitations: Among blood samples, higher T cell density accompanied longer overall survival. Researchers found a median roughly 56 of the top 100 tumor clones in adjacent lung. Adjacent uninvolved lung had the highest clonality, suggesting focused antigen responses. Sequencing involved a lone tumor region, leaving heterogeneity possible.

Note on this clone: The antigen is undetermined.

The table came from immunoSEQ multiplex PCR; TCRdb's copy has only in-frame clones and leaves some out. The sample carries 25,000 to 35,000 clones, about 90% recorded once. The CDR3 is 17 residues long. Per the germline V gene, CDR1 is SGHVS and CDR2 is FQNEAQ. V lost 5 bases and J lost 1, with 18 bases in between. The sequencing here drew on PBMCs, taken before any cancer treatment. The V gene is TRBV7-8, the J gene TRBJ1-5; a possible D gene is TRBD1 (6 bases). This clonotype was obtained from a man aged 35 to 70 with stage II lung adenocarcinoma. The CDR3 spells CASSPRLGAGSNQPQHF. CDR3 DNA: TGTGCCAGCAGCCCCCGGTTGGGGGCTGGAAGCAATCAGCCCCAGCATTTT.